Listed below are T cell receptor beta chains from one sample, sequenced in a study of CD8 T cells in Susac syndrome. TCRdb processed the immunoSEQ multiplex PCR reads anew with MiXCR; each CDR3 protein has one entry. The repertoire has about 150,000 distinct CDR3 sequences, roughly 95% of them found once; the top ten carry 0.16%. Sample: CD4+ T cells from PBMCs. These receptors were taken from a human donor with Susac syndrome. Each CDR3 is given with its conserved first and last residue. A D gene is named only where the DNA matches it firmly. Clone sizes are given selectively: once, few, many, or a class where the clone is expanded.

clone_size j_call d_call v_call cdr3_nt cdr3_aa
once TRBJ2-1 - TRBV25-1 TGTGCCAGCAGTGAATTTAGTCGGAATGAGCAGTTCTTC CASSEFSRNEQFF
- TRBJ2-7 TRBD1 TRBV6-2/TRBV6-3 TGTGCCAGCAGTCCTGGACAGGCCCAACTCTACGAGCAGTACTTC CASSPGQAQLYEQYF
once TRBJ2-3 - TRBV20-1 TGCAGTGCCCTCCCGCCCACAGATACGCAGTATTTT CSALPPTDTQYF
- TRBJ1-5 TRBD1 TRBV12-3/TRBV12-4 TGTGCCAGCAGTCCGACAGGGGCTAGGAATCAGCCCCAGCATTTT CASSPTGARNQPQHF
- TRBJ1-2 - TRBV20-1 TGCAGTGCTCGGTTCGGGGGTAACTATGGCTACACCTTC CSARFGGNYGYTF
- TRBJ1-2 TRBD1 TRBV23-1 TGCGCCAGCAGCCGGCGACAGGGACACTATGGCTACACCTTC CASSRRQGHYGYTF
- TRBJ1-3 - TRBV29-1 TGCAGCGCCGACCTGGGGGGCTCTGGAAACACCATATATTTT CSADLGGSGNTIYF
once TRBJ2-1 TRBD2 TRBV6-5 TGTGCCAGCAGTTACACTAGCGGGGGTAATGAGCAGTTCTTC CASSYTSGGNEQFF
- TRBJ2-1 TRBD1 TRBV6-5 TGTGCCAGCAGGACCGACAGGGGATGGAATGAGCAGTTCTTC CASRTDRGWNEQFF
- TRBJ1-2 - TRBV20-1 TGCAGTGCTAGAGGACGGTCGACTAACTATGGCTACACCTTC CSARGRSTNYGYTF
- TRBJ1-2 - TRBV2 TGTGCCAGCAGTGGTGGGAACTATGGCTACACCTTC CASSGGNYGYTF
- TRBJ2-5 - TRBV29-1 TGCAGCGTTGACGGGGCCAACCACGAGACCCAGTACTTC CSVDGANHETQYF
- TRBJ2-7 - TRBV10-3 TGTGCCATCAGTGAGAAGTCCTACGAGCAGTACTTC CAISEKSYEQYF
- TRBJ2-5 - TRBV24-1 TGTGCCACCAGTGATTCTCAGGAGACCCAGTACTTC CATSDSQETQYF
- TRBJ2-2 - TRBV12-3/TRBV12-4 TGTGCCAGCAGTCCCAGGGGTACCACCGGGGAGCTGTTTTTT CASSPRGTTGELFF
- TRBJ2-7 TRBD1 TRBV6-2/TRBV6-3 TGTGCCAGCAGTTACCGCGGGCCGGGACAGGGCTACGAGCAGTACTTC CASSYRGPGQGYEQYF
- TRBJ2-5 - TRBV6-2/TRBV6-3 TGTGCCAGCAGTTACGTCAGAAACCAAGAGACCCAGTACTTC CASSYVRNQETQYF
- TRBJ1-2 - TRBV29-1 TGCAGCGTTGGATCCGCAACTAACTATGGCTACACCTTC CSVGSATNYGYTF
- TRBJ1-2 - TRBV3-1 TGTGCCAGCAGCCAAGATAAGGTCTTTGGAGTAGATGGCTACACCTTC CASSQDKVFGVDGYTF
- TRBJ1-1 - TRBV9 TGTGCCAGCAACCACCCGGGAACGAACACTGAAGCTTTCTTT CASNHPGTNTEAFF
once TRBJ2-5 - TRBV29-1 TGCAGCGTTTCTGGGGGTCTCCTGGAGACCCAGTACTTC CSVSGGLLETQYF
- TRBJ1-6 - TRBV7-8 TGTGCCAGCAGCTTAGCAGGCCAGCCGGGGTCACCCCTCCACTTT CASSLAGQPGSPLHF
- TRBJ1-6 - TRBV5-1 TGCGCCAGCAGCTTGCGCTCAGAAAGTTCACCCCTCCACTTT CASSLRSESSPLHF
- TRBJ2-3 - TRBV2 TGTGCCAGTTTCCCGGACGCAGATACGCAGTATTTT CASFPDADTQYF
few TRBJ1-2 TRBD1 TRBV7-2 TGTGCCAGCAGCTCCCCACCGACAGGGGACTATGGCTACACCTTC CASSSPPTGDYGYTF
once TRBJ1-2 TRBD1 TRBV9 TGTGCCAGCACCGTAGGACGACGGGAGACAGGGCGAAGGGGAGATGGCTACACCTTC CASTVGRRETGRRGDGYTF
- TRBJ1-4 - TRBV9 TGTGCCAGCAGCGTAGCTGGAGGGTTGAATGAAAAACTGTTTTTT CASSVAGGLNEKLFF
- TRBJ2-3 - TRBV14 TGTGCCAGCAGCCAAGAGCTAAGCACAGATACGCAGTATTTT CASSQELSTDTQYF
- TRBJ1-2 - TRBV20-1 TGCAGTGCTAGGGGGGGGAAGGGCTACACCTTC CSARGGKGYTF
- TRBJ1-6 TRBD1 TRBV4-3 TGCGCCAGCAGCCAAACAACGGGGAGGACAGGGCATTCACCCCTCCACTTT CASSQTTGRTGHSPLHF
- TRBJ2-1 - TRBV29-1 TGCAGCGTCCAAGGGGGACTCAATGAGCAGTTCTTC CSVQGGLNEQFF
- TRBJ2-7 - TRBV18 TGTGCCAGCTCACCACCATCCTCCCTATTCTACGAGCAGTACTTC CASSPPSSLFYEQYF
once TRBJ2-5 - TRBV29-1 TGCAGCGTTGATGGGGGAGCGACCCAGTACTTC CSVDGGATQYF
once TRBJ2-3 - TRBV20-1 TGCAGTGCCCGGCCTCCCTGGGGAGATACGCAGTATTTT CSARPPWGDTQYF
- TRBJ1-2 TRBD1 TRBV29-1 TGCAGCGTTGAGCCAGGGGGGAACTATGGCTACACCTTC CSVEPGGNYGYTF
- TRBJ2-3 TRBD1 TRBV6-1 TGTGCCAGCTTAGACAGGGGGCGCACAGATACGCAGTATTTT CASLDRGRTDTQYF
- TRBJ1-5 TRBD1 TRBV18 TGTGCCAGCTCACCACTCAGGGGGCCTCAGCCCCAGCATTTT CASSPLRGPQPQHF